The TCR beta chain described here comes from a study of cytomegalovirus exposure and HLA in healthy donors. Study-wide findings and caveats: The HLA-A and HLA-B alleles of most subjects were reportedly predicted accurately from TCR beta sequences. Later on, an analysis found that several of the most significant clusters appeared to be linked to common viral pathogens, which included parvovirus B19. CMV serostatus was the only immune exposure information that was available. In a later analysis, a missense DCLRE1C variant was linked to TCR beta V- and J-gene trimming.

Of note for this clone: Its antigen is undetermined.

In the PCR, 60 Vbeta and 13 Jbeta primers were used. Here immunoSEQ multiplex PCR was the method, and the copy in TCRdb shows in-frame clones only, minus some. The table records about 230,000 clones, almost 85% of them present only once. The CDR3 spans 14 residues. The germline V and J ends were trimmed by 5 bases and 4 bases, with 17 bases remaining between them. Germline V lookup: CDR1 GTSNPN, CDR2 SVGIG (reference sequence). V and J are TRBV30 and TRBJ1-2; TRBD1 is a possible D gene (5 bases). The sequence was obtained from a woman aged 40 to 49 in good health and CMV-seronegative. Sequenced input: PBMCs. The CDR3 region is CAWRQDTTVYGYTF. The DNA of the CDR3 is TGTGCCTGGCGGCAGGACACCACCGTCTATGGCTACACCTTC.